The T cell receptor beta chain described here comes from a study of cytomegalovirus exposure and HLA in healthy donors. Whole-study findings and limits: Among TCR beta chains, those listed as cytomegalovirus-associated numbered more than 150.

As to this clone: Its antigen is currently unknown.

Healthy people donating bone marrow made up the donors. Use of 60 Vbeta and 13 Jbeta primers characterized the PCR. Method: immunoSEQ multiplex PCR; TCRdb's copy keeps in-frame clones and lacks some. The sample includes approximately 150,000 clones, roughly 74% of them seen just once. This TCR derives from a man between 18 and 35 years old in good health and CMV-seropositive. Sequencing was carried out using PBMCs.

DNA of the CDR3: TGTGCCAGCAGCTCCCCGGGACAGGGGGCCTTAGGGGCTGAAGCTTTCTTT. This gives the protein CASSSPGQGALGAEAFF. This chain links TRBV7-9 with TRBJ1-1, with 12 bases identical to TRBD1. V shed 4 bases, J shed 6 bases, and the junction held 12 bases outside the gene matches. The germline CDR1 and CDR2 sequences are SEHNR and FQNEAQ (reference sequence). The CDR3 runs 17 residues.